This T cell receptor (beta chain) was identified during a study of cytomegalovirus exposure and HLA in healthy donors. The PCR made use of 60 Vbeta and 13 Jbeta primers. The method was immunoSEQ multiplex PCR; TCRdb's version includes in-frame clones alone and lacks a portion of them. The sample records 97,000 or so clones, roughly a tenth being singletons. CDR1 SGHTA and CDR2 FQGNSA come from the germline V gene. The CDR3 spans 14 residues. With 3 bases clipped from V and 5 bases from J, the junction kept 5 bases outside the gene matches. The sequenced sample consisted of PBMCs. This chain links TRBV7-2 with TRBJ2-7; 9 bases are shared with TRBD1. The receptor's source is a man in his forties or fifties in good health and CMV-seropositive. CDR3 sequence: CASSFRDRDHEQYF. The CDR3 DNA follows: TGTGCCAGCAGCTTTCGGGACAGGGACCACGAGCAGTACTTC.